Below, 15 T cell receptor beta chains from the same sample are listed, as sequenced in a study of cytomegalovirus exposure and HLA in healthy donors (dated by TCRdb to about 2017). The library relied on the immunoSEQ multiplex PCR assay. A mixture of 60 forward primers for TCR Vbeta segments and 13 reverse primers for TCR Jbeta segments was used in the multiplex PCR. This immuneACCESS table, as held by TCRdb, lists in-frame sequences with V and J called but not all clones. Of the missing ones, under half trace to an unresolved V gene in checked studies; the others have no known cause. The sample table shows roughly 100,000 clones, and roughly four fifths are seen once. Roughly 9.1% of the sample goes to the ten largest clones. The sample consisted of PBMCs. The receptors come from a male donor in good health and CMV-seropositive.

CDR3 residues: CASSASGSGAGELFF. In DNA, the CDR3 is TGTGCCAGCAGCGCTAGCGGATCAGGTGCCGGGGAGCTGTTTTTT. The chain is built from TRBV9 and TRBJ2-2; the match to TRBD2 covers 7 bases. Per the germline V gene, CDR1 is SGDLS and CDR2 is YYNGEE. This CDR3 is 15 amino acids long. The V segment lost 3 bases and the J segment 6 bases; nucleotides outside the gene matches: 8.

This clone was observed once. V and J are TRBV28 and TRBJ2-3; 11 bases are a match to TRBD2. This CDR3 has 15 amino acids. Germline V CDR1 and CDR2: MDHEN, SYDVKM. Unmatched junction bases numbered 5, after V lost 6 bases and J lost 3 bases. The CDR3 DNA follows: TGTGCCAGCAGGCTAGCGGGAGGATTAACAGATACGCAGTATTTT. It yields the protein CASRLAGGLTDTQYF.

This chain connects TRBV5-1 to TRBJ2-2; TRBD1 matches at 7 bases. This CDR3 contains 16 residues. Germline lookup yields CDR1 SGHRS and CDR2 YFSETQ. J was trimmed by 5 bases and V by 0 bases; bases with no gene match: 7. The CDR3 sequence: CASSLAGTVITGELFF. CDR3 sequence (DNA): TGCGCCAGCAGCTTGGCCGGGACAGTGATTACCGGGGAGCTGTTTTTT.

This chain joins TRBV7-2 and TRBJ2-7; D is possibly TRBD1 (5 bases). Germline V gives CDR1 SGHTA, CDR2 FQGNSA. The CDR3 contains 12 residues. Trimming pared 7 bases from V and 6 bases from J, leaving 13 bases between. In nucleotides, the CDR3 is TGTGCCAGCAAGCTTAGTGGGGCCGAGCAGTACTTC. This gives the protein CASKLSGAEQYF.

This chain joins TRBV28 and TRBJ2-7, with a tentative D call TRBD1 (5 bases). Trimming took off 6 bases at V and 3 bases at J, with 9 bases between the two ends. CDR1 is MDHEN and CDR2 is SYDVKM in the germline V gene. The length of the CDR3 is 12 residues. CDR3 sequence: CASSRTGYEQYF. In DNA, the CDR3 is TGTGCCAGCAGCCGAACAGGCTACGAGCAGTACTTC.

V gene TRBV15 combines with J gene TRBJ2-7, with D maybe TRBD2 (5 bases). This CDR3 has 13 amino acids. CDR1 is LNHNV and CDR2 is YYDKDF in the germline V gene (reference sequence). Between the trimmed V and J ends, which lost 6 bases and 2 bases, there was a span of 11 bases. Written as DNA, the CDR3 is TGTGCCACCAGAGCGACGGGAACCTACGAGCAGTACTTC. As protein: CATRATGTYEQYF.

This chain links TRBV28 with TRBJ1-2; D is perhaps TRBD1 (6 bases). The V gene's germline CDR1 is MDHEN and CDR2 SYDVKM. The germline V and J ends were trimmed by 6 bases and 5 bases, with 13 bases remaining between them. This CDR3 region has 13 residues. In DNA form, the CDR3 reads TGTGCCAGCAGCACAGGGAGAAGTTATGGCTACACCTTC. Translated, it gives CASSTGRSYGYTF.

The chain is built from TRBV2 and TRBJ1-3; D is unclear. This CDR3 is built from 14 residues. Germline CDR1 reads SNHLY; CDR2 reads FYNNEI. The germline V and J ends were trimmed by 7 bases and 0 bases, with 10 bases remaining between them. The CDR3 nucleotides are TGTGCCAGCACGAAGAGTGCCTCTGGAAACACCATATATTTT. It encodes CASTKSASGNTIYF. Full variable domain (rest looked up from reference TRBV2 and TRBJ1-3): EPEVTQTPSHQVTQMGQEVILRCVPISNHLYFYWYRQILGQKVEFLVSFYNNEISEKSEIFDDQFSVERPDGSNFTLKIRSTKLEDSAMYFCASTKSASGNTIYFGEGSWLTVV.

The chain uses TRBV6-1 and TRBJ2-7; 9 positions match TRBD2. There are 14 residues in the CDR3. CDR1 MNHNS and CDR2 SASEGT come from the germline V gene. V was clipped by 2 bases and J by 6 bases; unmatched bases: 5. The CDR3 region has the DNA TGTGCCAGCAGTGAAATCGCGGGAGGGCTCGAGCAGTACTTC. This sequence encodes CASSEIAGGLEQYF.

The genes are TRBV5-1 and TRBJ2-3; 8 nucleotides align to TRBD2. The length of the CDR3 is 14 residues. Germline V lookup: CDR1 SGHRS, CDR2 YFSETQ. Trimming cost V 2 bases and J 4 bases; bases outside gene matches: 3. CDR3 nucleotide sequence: TGCGCCAGCAGCTTTGAGCGGGAGTCAGATACGCAGTATTTT. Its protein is CASSFERESDTQYF.

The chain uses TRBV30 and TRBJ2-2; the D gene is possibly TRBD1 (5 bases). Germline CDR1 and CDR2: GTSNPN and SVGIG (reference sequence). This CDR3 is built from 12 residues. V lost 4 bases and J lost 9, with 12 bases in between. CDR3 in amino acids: CAWTGNTRELFF. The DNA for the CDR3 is TGTGCCTGGACAGGGAATACCCGGGAGCTGTTTTTT.

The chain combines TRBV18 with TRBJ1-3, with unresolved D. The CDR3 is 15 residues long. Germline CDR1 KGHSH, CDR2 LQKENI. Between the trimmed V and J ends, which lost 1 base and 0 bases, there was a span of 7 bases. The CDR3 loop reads CASSPRGNSGNTIYF. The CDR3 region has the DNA TGTGCCAGCTCACCACGAGGCAACTCTGGAAACACCATATATTTT.

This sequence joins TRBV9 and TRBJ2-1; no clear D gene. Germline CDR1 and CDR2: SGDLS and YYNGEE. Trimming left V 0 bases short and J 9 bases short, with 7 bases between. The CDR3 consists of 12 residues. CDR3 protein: CASSVDIREQFF. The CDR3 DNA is TGTGCCAGCAGCGTAGACATTCGTGAGCAGTTCTTC.

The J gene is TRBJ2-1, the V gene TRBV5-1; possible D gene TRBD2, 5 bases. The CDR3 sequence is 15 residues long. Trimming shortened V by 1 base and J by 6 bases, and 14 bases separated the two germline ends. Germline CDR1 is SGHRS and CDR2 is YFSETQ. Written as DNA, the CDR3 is TGCGCCAGCAGCTTGTGGGGAGCAGTATCCAATGAGCAGTTCTTC. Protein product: CASSLWGAVSNEQFF.

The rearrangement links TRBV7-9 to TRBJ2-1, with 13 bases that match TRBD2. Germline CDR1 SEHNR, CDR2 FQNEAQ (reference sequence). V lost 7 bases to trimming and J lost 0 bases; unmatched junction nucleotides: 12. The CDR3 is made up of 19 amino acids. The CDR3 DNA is TGTGCCAGCACTGACGCGGGACTAGCGGGGTCGAGCTCCTACAATGAGCAGTTCTTC. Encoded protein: CASTDAGLAGSSSYNEQFF.